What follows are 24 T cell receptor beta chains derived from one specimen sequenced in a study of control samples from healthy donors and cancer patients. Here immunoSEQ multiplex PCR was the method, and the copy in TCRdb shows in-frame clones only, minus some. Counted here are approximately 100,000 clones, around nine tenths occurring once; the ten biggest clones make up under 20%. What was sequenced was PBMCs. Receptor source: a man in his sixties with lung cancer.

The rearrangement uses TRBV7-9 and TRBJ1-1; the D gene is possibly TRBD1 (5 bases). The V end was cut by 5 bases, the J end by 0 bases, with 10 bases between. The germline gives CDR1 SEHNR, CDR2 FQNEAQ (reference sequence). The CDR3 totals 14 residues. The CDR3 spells CASSPGGVNTEAFF. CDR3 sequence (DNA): TGTGCCAGCAGCCCCGGGGGGGTGAACACTGAAGCTTTCTTT.

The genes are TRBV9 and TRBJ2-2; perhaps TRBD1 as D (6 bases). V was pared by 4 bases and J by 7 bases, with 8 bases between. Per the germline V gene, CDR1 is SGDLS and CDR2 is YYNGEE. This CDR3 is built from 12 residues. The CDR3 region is CASSLGGGELFF. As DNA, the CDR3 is TGTGCCAGCAGCCTAGGGGGCGGGGAGCTGTTTTTT.

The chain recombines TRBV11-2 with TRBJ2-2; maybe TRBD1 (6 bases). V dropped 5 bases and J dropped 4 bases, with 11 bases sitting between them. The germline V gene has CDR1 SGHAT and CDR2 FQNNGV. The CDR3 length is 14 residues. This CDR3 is CASSPDRFTGELFF. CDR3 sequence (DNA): TGTGCCAGCAGCCCGGACAGATTCACCGGGGAGCTGTTTTTT. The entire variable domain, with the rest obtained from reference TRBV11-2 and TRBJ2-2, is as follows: EAGVAQSPRYKIIEKRQSVAFWCNPISGHATLYWYQQILGQGPKLLIQFQNNGVVDDSQLPKDRFSAERLKGVDSTLKIQPAKLEDSAVYLCASSPDRFTGELFFGEGSRLTVL.

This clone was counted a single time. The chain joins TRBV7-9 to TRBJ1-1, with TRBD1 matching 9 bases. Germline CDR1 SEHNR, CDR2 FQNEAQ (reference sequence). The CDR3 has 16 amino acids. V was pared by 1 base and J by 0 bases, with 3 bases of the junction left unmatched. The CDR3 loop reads CASSLGTGGLNTEAFF. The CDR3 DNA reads TGTGCCAGCAGCTTAGGCACAGGGGGCCTGAACACTGAAGCTTTCTTT.

This CDR3 is CAWNGASGNTIYF. Here the CDR3 DNA reads TGTGCCTGGAACGGAGCCTCTGGAAACACCATATATTTT. V and J are TRBV30 and TRBJ1-3, with no clear D. Germline loops: CDR1 GTSNPN, CDR2 SVGIG (reference sequence). V dropped 4 bases and J dropped 0 bases, with 7 bases sitting between them. The CDR3 covers 13 residues.

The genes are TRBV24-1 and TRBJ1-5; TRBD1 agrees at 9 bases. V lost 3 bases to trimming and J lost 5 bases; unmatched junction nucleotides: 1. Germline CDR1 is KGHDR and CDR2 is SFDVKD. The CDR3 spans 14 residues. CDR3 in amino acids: CATSDGTGHQPQHF. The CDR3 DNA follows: TGTGCCACCAGTGATGGGACAGGGCATCAGCCCCAGCATTTT.

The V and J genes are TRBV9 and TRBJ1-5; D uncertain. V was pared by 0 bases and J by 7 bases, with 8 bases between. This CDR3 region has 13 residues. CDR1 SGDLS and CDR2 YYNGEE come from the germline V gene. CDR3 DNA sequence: TGTGCCAGCAGCGTAGCCCCCCAACAGCCCCAGCATTTT. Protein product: CASSVAPQQPQHF.

CDR3 coding DNA: TGCAGTGCTAGTGGGCAGGGGGTAACCTACGAGCAGTACTTC. Its protein is CSASGQGVTYEQYF. This chain joins TRBV20-1 and TRBJ2-7; 7 bases fit TRBD1. CDR3 size: 14 residues. Trimming took 3 bases from V and 2 from J; bases not matched to a gene: 7. Germline CDR1 and CDR2: DFQATT and SNEGSKA (reference sequence).

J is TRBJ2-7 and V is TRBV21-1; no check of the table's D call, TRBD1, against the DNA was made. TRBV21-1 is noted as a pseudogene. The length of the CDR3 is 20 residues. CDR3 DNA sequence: TGTGCCAGCAGCAAAGAAAGAAAGGGACAGCGAGAGGAAGTCTCCTACGAGCAGTACGTC. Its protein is CASSKERKGQREEVSYEQYV.

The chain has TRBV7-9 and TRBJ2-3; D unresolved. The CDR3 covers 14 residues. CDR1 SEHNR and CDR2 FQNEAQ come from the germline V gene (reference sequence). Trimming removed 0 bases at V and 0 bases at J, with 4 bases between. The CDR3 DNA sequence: TGTGCCAGCAGCTTAGCAGGGAGCACAGATACGCAGTATTTT. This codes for CASSLAGSTDTQYF.

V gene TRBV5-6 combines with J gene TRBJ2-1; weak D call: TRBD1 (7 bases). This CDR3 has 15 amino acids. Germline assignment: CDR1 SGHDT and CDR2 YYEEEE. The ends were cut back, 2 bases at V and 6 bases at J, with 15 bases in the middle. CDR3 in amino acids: CASSFLRGVTNEQFF. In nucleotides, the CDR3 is TGTGCCAGCAGCTTTCTCAGGGGGGTGACCAATGAGCAGTTCTTC.

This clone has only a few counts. The CDR3: CASNQGVGETQYF. Written as DNA, the CDR3 is TGTGCCAGCAACCAGGGGGTTGGGGAGACCCAGTACTTC. V gene TRBV5-4 combines with J gene TRBJ2-5, with 7 bases that match TRBD1. V lost 6 bases to trimming and J lost 5 bases; unmatched junction nucleotides: 7. The CDR3 consists of 13 residues. Per germline, CDR1 SGHNT and CDR2 YYREEE (reference sequence).

CDR3 bases: TGTGCCAGCAGCCAACAGGGGCGGCAAAAACTGTTTTTT. It is translated as CASSQQGRQKLFF. V gene TRBV5-6 combines with J gene TRBJ1-4, with TRBD1 identical over 7 bases. The CDR3 runs to 13 residues. Germline CDR1 is SGHDT and CDR2 is YYEEEE. V lost 4 bases and J lost 9; bases outside the gene matches: 6.

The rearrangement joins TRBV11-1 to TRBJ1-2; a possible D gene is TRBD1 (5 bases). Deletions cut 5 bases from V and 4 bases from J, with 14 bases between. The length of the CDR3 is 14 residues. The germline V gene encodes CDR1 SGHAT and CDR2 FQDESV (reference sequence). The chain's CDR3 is CASSGRGRSYGYTF. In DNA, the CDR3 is TGTGCCAGCAGCGGAAGGGGACGGAGCTATGGCTACACCTTC. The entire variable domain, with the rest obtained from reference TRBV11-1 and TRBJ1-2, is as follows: EAEVAQSPRYKITEKSQAVAFWCDPISGHATLYWYRQILGQGPELLVQFQDESVVDDSQLPKDRFSAERLKGVDSTLKIQPAELGDSAMYLCASSGRGRSYGYTFGSGTRLTVV.

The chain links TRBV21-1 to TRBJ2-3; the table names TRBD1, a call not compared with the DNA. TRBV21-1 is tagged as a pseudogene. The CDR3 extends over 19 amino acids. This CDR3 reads CASSKEWDRVQPSTDTQYF. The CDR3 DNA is TGTGCCAGCAGCAAAGAATGGGACAGGGTGCAACCTAGCACAGATACGCAGTATTTT.

CDR3 in amino acids: CASSLKGGRTGELFF. The CDR3 region has the DNA TGTGCCAGCAGCTTAAAGGGGGGGCGAACCGGGGAGCTGTTTTTT. The J gene is TRBJ2-2, the V gene TRBV7-7; a weak D match, TRBD2 (7 bases). Trimming left V 2 bases short and J 5 bases short, with 12 bases between. The germline CDR1 and CDR2 sequences are SSHAT and FNYEAQ (reference sequence). The CDR3 runs 15 residues.

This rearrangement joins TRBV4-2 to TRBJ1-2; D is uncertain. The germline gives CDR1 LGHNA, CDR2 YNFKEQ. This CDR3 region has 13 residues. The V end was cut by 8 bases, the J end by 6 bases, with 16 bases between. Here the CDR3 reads CASETGLGDGYTF. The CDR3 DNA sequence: TGTGCCAGCGAGACTGGGCTCGGAGATGGCTACACCTTC.

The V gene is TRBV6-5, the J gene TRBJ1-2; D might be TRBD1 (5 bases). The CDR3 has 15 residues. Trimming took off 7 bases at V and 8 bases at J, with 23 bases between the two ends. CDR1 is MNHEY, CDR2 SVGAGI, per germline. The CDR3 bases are TGTGCCAGCACCCCCTCGGGGGTGGTATCGGTAGGCTACACCTTC. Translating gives CASTPSGVVSVGYTF.

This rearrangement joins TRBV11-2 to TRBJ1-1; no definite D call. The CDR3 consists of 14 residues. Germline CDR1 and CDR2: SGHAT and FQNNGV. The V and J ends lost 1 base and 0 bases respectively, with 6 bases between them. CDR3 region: CASSLGWMNTEAFF. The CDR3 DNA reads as TGTGCCAGCAGCTTAGGGTGGATGAACACTGAAGCTTTCTTT.

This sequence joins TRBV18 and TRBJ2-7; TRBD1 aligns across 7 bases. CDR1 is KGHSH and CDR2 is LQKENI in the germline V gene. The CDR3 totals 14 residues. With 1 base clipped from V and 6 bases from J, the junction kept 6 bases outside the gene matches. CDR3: CASSPQGAQAEQYV. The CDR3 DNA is TGTGCCAGCTCACCACAGGGGGCGCAGGCCGAGCAGTACGTC.

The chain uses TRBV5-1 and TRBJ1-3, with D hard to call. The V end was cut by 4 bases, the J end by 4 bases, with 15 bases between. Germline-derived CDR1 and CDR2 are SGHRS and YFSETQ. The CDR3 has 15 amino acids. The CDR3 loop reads CASSREGAPGNTIYF. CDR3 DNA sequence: TGCGCCAGCAGCAGGGAGGGAGCTCCGGGAAACACCATATATTTT.

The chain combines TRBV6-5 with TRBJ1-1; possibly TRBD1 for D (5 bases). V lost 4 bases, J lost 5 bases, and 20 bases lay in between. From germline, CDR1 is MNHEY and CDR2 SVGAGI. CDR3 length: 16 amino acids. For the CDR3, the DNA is TGTGCCAGCAGTTCCCCCGGGTCTTTCCGGGGGACTGAAGCTTTCTTT. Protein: CASSSPGSFRGTEAFF.

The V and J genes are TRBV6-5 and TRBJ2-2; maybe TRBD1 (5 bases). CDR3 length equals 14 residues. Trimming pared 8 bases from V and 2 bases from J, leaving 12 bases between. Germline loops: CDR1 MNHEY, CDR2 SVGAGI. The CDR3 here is CASRNRTNTGELFF. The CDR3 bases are TGTGCCAGCCGGAACAGGACCAACACCGGGGAGCTGTTTTTT.

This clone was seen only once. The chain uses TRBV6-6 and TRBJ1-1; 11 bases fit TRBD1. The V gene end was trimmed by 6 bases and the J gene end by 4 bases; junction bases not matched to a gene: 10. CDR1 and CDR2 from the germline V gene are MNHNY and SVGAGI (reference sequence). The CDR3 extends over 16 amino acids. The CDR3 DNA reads TGTGCCAGCAGCCCTGACCCCGGGACAGGGGGCACTGAAGCTTTCTTT. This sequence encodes CASSPDPGTGGTEAFF.